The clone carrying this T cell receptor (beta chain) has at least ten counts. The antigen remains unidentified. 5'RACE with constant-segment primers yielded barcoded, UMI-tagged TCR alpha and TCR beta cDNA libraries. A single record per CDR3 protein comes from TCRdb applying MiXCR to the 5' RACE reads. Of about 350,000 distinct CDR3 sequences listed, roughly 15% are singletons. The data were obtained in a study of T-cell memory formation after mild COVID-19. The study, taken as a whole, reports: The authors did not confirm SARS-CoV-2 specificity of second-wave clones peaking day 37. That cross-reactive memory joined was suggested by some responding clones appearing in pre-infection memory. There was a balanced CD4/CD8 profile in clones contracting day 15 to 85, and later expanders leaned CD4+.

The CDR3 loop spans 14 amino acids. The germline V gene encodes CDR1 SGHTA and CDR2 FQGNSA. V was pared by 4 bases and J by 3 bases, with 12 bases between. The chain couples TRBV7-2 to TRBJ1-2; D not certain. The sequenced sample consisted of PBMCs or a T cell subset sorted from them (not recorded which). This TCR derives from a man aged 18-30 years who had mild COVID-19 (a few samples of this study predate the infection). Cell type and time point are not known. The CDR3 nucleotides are TGTGCCAGCAGCTCCGAACAGACGGACTATGGCTACACCTTC. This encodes CASSSEQTDYGYTF.